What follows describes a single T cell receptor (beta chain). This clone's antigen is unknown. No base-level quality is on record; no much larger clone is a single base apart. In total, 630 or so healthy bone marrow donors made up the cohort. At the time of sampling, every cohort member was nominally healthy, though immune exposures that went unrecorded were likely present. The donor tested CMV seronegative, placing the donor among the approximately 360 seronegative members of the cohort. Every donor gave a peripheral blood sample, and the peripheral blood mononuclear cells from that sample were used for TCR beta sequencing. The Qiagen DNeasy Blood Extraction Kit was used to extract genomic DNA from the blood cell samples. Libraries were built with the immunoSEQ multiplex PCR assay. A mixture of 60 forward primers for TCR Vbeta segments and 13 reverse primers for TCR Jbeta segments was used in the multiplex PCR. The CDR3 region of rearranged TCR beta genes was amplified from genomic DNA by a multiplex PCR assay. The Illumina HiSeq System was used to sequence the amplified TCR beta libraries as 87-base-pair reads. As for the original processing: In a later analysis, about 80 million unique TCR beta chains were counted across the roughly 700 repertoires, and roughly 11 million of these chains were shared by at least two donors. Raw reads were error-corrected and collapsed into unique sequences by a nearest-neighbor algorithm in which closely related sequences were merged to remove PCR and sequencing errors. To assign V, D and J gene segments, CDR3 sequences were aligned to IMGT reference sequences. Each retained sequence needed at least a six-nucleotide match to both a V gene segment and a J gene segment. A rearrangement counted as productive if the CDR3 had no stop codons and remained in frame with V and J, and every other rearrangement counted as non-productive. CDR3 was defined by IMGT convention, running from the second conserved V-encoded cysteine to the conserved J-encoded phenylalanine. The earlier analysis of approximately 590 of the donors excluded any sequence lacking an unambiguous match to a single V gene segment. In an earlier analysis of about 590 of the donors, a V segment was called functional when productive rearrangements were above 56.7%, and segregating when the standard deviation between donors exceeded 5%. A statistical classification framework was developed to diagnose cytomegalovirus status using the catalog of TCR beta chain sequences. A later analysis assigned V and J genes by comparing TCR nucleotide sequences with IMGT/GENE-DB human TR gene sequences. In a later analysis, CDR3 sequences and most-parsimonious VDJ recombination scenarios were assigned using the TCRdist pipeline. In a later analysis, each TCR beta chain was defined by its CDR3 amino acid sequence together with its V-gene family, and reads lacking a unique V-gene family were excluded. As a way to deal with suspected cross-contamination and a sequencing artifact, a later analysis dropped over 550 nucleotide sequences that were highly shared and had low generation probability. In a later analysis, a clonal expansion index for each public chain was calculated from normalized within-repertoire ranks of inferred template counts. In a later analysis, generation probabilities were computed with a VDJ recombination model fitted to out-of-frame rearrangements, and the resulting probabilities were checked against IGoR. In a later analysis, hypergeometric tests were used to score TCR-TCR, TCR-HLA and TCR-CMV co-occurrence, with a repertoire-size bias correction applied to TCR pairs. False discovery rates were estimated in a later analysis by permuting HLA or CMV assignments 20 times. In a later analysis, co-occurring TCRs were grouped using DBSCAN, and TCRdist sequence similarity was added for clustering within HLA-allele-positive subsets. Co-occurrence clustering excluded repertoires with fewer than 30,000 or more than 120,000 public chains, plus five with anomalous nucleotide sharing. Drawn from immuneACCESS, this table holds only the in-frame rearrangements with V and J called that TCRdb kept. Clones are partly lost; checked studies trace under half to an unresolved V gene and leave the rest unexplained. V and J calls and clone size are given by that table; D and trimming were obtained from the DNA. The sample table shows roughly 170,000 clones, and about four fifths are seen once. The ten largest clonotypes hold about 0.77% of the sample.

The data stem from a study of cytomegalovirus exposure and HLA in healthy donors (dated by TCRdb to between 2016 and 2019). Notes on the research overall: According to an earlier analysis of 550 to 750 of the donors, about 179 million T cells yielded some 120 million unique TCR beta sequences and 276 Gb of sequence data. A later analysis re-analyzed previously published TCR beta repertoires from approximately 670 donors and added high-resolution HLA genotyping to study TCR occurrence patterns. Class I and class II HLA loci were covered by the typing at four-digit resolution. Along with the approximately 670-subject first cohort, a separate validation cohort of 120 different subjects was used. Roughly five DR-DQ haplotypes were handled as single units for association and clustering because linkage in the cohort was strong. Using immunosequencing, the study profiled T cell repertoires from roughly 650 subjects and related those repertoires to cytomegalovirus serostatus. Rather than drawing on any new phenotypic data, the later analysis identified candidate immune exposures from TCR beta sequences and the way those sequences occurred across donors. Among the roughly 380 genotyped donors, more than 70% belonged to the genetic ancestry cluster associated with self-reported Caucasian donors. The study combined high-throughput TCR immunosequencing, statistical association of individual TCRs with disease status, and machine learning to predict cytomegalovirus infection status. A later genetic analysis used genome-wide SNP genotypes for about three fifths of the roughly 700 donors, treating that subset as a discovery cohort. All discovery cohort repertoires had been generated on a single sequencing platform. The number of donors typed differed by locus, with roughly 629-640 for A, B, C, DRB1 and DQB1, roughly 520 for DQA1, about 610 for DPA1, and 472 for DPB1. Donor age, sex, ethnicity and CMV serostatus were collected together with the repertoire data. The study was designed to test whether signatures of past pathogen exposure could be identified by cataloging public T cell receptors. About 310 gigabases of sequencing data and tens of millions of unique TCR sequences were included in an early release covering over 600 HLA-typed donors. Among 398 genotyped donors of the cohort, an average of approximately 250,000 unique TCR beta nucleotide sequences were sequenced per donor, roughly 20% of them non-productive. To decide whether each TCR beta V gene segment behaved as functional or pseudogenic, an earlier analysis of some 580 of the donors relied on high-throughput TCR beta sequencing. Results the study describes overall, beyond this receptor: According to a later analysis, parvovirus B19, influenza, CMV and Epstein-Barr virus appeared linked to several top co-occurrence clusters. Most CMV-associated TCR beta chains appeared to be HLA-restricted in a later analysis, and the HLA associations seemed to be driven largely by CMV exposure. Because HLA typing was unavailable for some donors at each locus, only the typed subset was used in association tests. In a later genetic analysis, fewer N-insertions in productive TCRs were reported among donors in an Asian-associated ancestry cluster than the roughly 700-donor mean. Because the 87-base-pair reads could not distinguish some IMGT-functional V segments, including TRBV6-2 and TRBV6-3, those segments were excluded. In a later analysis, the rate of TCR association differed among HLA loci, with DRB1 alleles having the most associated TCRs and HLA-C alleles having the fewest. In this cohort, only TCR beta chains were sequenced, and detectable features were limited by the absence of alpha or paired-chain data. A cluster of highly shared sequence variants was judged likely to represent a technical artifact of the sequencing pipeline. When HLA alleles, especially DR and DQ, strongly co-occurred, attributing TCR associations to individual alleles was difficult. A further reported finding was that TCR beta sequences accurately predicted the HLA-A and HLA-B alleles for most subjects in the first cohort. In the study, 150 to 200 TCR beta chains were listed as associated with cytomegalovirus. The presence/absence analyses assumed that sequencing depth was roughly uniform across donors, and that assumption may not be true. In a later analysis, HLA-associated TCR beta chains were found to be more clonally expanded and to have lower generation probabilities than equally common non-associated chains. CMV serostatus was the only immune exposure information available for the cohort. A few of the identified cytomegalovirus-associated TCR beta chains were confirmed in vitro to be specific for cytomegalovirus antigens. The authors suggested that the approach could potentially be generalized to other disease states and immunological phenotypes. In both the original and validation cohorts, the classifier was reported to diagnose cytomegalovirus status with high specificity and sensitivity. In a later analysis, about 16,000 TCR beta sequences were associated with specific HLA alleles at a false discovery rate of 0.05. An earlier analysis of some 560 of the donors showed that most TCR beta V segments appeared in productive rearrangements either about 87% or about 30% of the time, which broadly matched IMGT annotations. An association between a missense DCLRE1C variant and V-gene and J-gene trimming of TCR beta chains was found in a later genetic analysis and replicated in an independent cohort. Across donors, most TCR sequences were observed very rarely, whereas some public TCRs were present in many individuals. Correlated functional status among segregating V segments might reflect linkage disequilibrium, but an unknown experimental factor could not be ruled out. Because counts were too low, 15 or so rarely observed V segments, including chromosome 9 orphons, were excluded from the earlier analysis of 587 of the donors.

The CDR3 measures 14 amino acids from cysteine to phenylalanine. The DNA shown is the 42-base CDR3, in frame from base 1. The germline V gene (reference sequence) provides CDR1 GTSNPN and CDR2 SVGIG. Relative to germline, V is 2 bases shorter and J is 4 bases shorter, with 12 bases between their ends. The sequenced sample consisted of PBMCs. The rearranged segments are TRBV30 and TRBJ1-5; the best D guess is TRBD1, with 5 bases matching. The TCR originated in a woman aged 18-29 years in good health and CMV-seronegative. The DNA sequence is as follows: TGTGCCTGGAGTAAGGAAGCAGGGAATCAGCCCCAGCATTTT. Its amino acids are CAWSKEAGNQPQHF.